Listed below are T cell receptor beta chains from one sample, sequenced in a study of human T cells and chemical hapten exposure. TCRdb recomputed calls from the RACE reads with MiXCR, one row per CDR3 protein. This sample has some 65,000 distinct CDR3 sequences, with around 6.3% found just once. The sample consisted of whole blood. The source of these receptors is a female donor in good health. Some clones in this sample may be carry-over from other donors' samples. CDR3s leave out the opening cysteine and the closing phenylalanine or tryptophan.

>TRBJ2-7|TRBV2
ASSRDLNYEQY
>TRBJ2-3|TRBV29-1
SVEYGLAGSDTQY
>TRBJ2-7|TRBV11-2
ASSSPRGEQY
>TRBJ2-5|TRBV20-1
SAPDASGTLETQY
>TRBJ2-1|TRBV25-1
ASSDPLAGGSSYNEQF
>TRBJ1-1|TRBV5-1
ASSRGSQGRFEAF
>TRBJ2-7|TRBV10-3
AISESSGWREQY
>TRBJ2-7|TRBV10-3
AISEEFSGSYEQY
>TRBJ2-3|TRBV12-3/TRBV12-4
ASILAGGDTQY
>TRBJ1-2|TRBV10-3
AITGGYGYT
>TRBJ2-2|TRBV12-3/TRBV12-4
ASSFTGPAGELF
>TRBJ2-3|TRBV2
ASSERAGGSDTQY
>TRBJ2-1|TRBV27
ASSLYSGRARVDNEQF
>TRBJ1-4|TRBV2
ASTPTGGNEKLF
>TRBJ2-4|TRBV6-5
ASSTGSAKNIQY
>TRBJ2-1|TRBV28
ASRLAGGNEQF
>TRBJ2-7|TRBV4-3
ASSPEREGHGEQY
>TRBJ2-7|TRBV3-1
ASSPTGHEQY
>TRBJ2-3|TRBV7-8
ASSSEPGPLAQY
>TRBJ2-7|TRBV12-3/TRBV12-4
ASSLGLVPYEQY
>TRBJ1-2|TRBV4-2
ASSQERSYGYT
>TRBJ1-6|TRBV9
ASSAWDSSYNSPLH
>TRBJ1-5|TRBV2
ASSWTGTDQPQH
>TRBJ2-7|TRBV5-1
ASSLGGTTNYEQY
>TRBJ1-5|TRBV6-1
ASSAQGGNQPQH